These 14 T cell receptor beta chains were sequenced from one sample in a study of identical twins. TCRdb itself ran the 5' RACE reads through MiXCR, one entry per CDR3 protein. The sample carries 250,000 or so distinct CDR3 sequences, around 7% recorded once. The same sample was also used in a study of yellow fever vaccine responses in identical twins.

The sequencing input was memory (CD45RO+) T cells sorted from blood. The receptors shown here come from a woman aged 18-30 years in good health.

This clonotype appeared many times. The rearrangement joins TRBV6-2 or TRBV6-3 to TRBJ2-4; TRBD1 or TRBD2 may be the D gene (6 bases each). Looked up from germline, CDR1 is MNHEY and CDR2 is SVGEGT. This CDR3 has 18 amino acids. Deletions cut 6 bases from V and 10 bases from J, with 31 bases between. This CDR3 is CASSPFQGGNRPLGIQYF. CDR3 DNA sequence: TGTGCCAGCAGCCCCTTTCAAGGGGGGAATCGGCCCTTGGGGATTCAGTACTTC.

This clonotype was counted many times. The chain combines TRBV27 with TRBJ2-4; 8 bases line up with TRBD1. Germline values: CDR1 MNHEY, CDR2 SMNVEV (reference sequence). The CDR3 extends over 16 amino acids. Trimming took 0 bases from V and 4 from J; bases not matched to a gene: 5. This CDR3 reads CASSLSPRTGKNIQYF. The CDR3 region has the DNA TGTGCCAGCAGTTTATCCCCTCGGACAGGGAAAAACATTCAGTACTTC.

This chain links TRBV11-2 with TRBJ1-6, with no clear D. Germline loops: CDR1 SGHAT, CDR2 FQNNGV. Trimming took 1 base from V and 10 from J, leaving 8 bases between them. The CDR3 contains 13 residues. The CDR3: CASSLAVRSPLHF. CDR3 coding DNA: TGTGCCAGCAGCTTAGCCGTAAGGTCACCCCTCCACTTT.

The chain has TRBV6-1 and TRBJ1-1; 7 nucleotides agree with TRBD1. V was pared by 6 bases and J by 2 bases, with 12 bases of the junction left unmatched. The germline CDR1 and CDR2 sequences are MNHNS and SASEGT. The CDR3 covers 16 residues. This chain's CDR3 is CASRDLENRGNTEAFF. CDR3 nucleotides: TGTGCCAGCAGAGACCTAGAAAACAGGGGAAACACTGAAGCTTTCTTT.

This clonotype was counted ten times or more. The chain is built from TRBV28 and TRBJ2-7; D unresolved. Trimming took 6 bases from V and 2 from J, leaving 11 bases between them. The CDR3 totals 13 residues. CDR1 is MDHEN and CDR2 is SYDVKM in the germline V gene. CDR3 DNA sequence: TGTGCCAGCAGCTTAGACGGGCCCTACGAGCAGTACTTC. It codes for CASSLDGPYEQYF.

This clonotype has only a few counts. The genes are TRBV3-1 and TRBJ1-1; D unresolved. The germline V gene has CDR1 LGHDT and CDR2 YNNKEL (reference sequence). The CDR3 is 15 residues long. Between the trimmed V and J ends, which lost 5 bases and 3 bases, there was a span of 16 bases. The CDR3 DNA is TGTGCCAGCAGCGATTACAAGGTTGAGGACACTGAAGCTTTCTTT. Residues: CASSDYKVEDTEAFF.

The rearrangement joins TRBV10-3 to TRBJ2-1, with 7 positions matching TRBD2. The germline gives CDR1 ENHRY, CDR2 SYGVKD. This CDR3 comprises 20 residues. Trimming removed 0 bases from V and 3 bases from J; junction bases left unmatched: 17. CDR3 nucleotide sequence: TGTGCCATCAGTGAGTCCCCGCCAGCGGGGAGTGTTCGGGGCTACAATGAGCAGTTCTTC. Amino acid sequence: CAISESPPAGSVRGYNEQFF.

This clonotype was seen at least ten times. The chain employs TRBV4-2 and TRBJ2-2; 10 bases map to TRBD2. The germline V gene has CDR1 LGHNA and CDR2 YNFKEQ. Trimming took 2 bases from V and 1 from J; bases not matched to a gene: 4. This CDR3 comprises 17 residues. CDR3 region: CASSQPGTSENTGELFF. The CDR3 DNA sequence: TGTGCCAGCAGCCAACCCGGGACTAGCGAGAACACCGGGGAGCTGTTTTTT.

This clonotype appeared many times. The chain joins TRBV12-3 or TRBV12-4 to TRBJ2-2, with 8 bases aligning to TRBD1. The CDR3 length is 17 residues. J was trimmed by 3 bases and V by 1 base; bases with no gene match: 7. CDR3 residues: CASSLGRQGRYTGELFF. CDR3 in DNA: TGTGCCAGCAGTTTAGGTCGACAGGGGCGGTACACCGGGGAGCTGTTTTTT.

The table lists this clonotype with many counts. A junction boundary mismatches the germline segment, possibly from a read error. The V gene is TRBV29-1, the J gene TRBJ2-2; 7 nucleotides align to TRBD1. Germline values: CDR1 SQVTM, CDR2 ANQGSEA. CDR3 length: 15 residues. CDR3: CSVEEIQGRTGELFF. The CDR3 coding sequence is TGCAGCGTCGAAGAAATACAGGGGCGTACCGGGGAGCTGTTTTTT.

The genes are TRBV5-5 and TRBJ2-5; D might be TRBD1 or TRBD2, each matching 6 bases. The V gene lost 5 bases and the J gene lost 2 bases, with 19 bases spanning the gap. CDR1 and CDR2 from the germline V gene are SGHKS and YYEKEE (reference sequence). CDR3 length equals 16 residues. CDR3 region: CASRRGGGVGQETQYF. CDR3 in DNA: TGTGCCAGCAGGCGTGGAGGGGGAGTGGGTCAAGAGACCCAGTACTTC. The entire variable domain, with the rest obtained from reference TRBV5-5 and TRBJ2-5, is as follows: DAGVTQSPTHLIKTRGQQVTLRCSPISGHKSVSWYQQVLGQGPQFIFQYYEKEERGRGNFPDRFSARQFPNYSSELNVNALLLGDSALYLCASRRGGGVGQETQYFGPGTRLLVL.

The chain recombines TRBV6-1 with TRBJ2-1, with 9 bases fitting TRBD2. The CDR3 length is 13 residues. Germline assignment: CDR1 MNHNS and CDR2 SASEGT. The trim removed 8 bases at V and 7 bases at J, leaving 6 bases unmatched. The CDR3 here is CASRSSGTNEQFF. In nucleotides, the CDR3 is TGTGCCAGCCGGTCTAGCGGGACTAATGAGCAGTTCTTC.

The rearrangement joins TRBV5-1 to TRBJ2-2; 7 nucleotides line up with TRBD1. The CDR3 extends over 15 amino acids. The germline V gene encodes CDR1 SGHRS and CDR2 YFSETQ. The ends lost 3 bases at V and 3 bases at J; junction bases unmatched: 5. Written as DNA, the CDR3 is TGCGCCAGCAGCTCTAGGGGGCGCGACACCGGGGAGCTGTTTTTT. Translating gives CASSSRGRDTGELFF. Complete variable domain (other parts from reference TRBV5-1 and TRBJ2-2): KAGVTQTPRYLIKTRGQQVTLSCSPISGHRSVSWYQQTPGQGLQFLFEYFSETQRNKGNFPGRFSGRQFSNSRSEMNVSTLELGDSALYLCASSSRGRDTGELFFGEGSRLTVL.

The J gene is TRBJ2-7, the V gene TRBV6-6; D possibly corresponds to TRBD2 (5 bases). V lost 5 bases, J lost 3 bases, and 8 bases lay in between. This CDR3 spans 12 amino acids. The germline V gene encodes CDR1 MNHNY and CDR2 SVGAGI (reference sequence). The chain's CDR3 is CASSREGYEQYF. The CDR3 nucleotides are TGTGCCAGCAGTCGTGAGGGCTACGAGCAGTACTTC.